Each of the 15 T cell receptor beta chains below was sequenced from the same sample in a study of cytomegalovirus exposure and HLA in healthy donors. The PCR contained 60 Vbeta and 13 Jbeta primers. TCRdb keeps only in-frame clones here, not all; method: immunoSEQ multiplex PCR. The sample contains 140,000 to 150,000 clones, 70% to 80% of which appear only once. Sequencing was done on a sample of PBMCs. These receptors were collected from a man aged 35 to 55 in good health and CMV-seropositive.

The chain links TRBV4-3 to TRBJ2-1, with 12 bases that match TRBD2. CDR1 is LGHNA and CDR2 is YSLEER in the germline V gene. The trim removed 4 bases at V and 8 bases at J, leaving 6 bases unmatched. The CDR3 is made up of 15 amino acids. CDR3 DNA sequence: TGCGCCAGCAGCCCTCTAGCGGGAGGGAGGCATGAGCAGTTCTTC. It codes for CASSPLAGGRHEQFF.

This chain links TRBV6-5 with TRBJ1-1, with a weak D call TRBD1 (6 bases). V lost 5 bases and J lost 5, with 15 bases in between. The CDR3 is 14 amino acids. Germline values: CDR1 MNHEY, CDR2 SVGAGI. The CDR3 coding sequence is TGTGCCAGCAGTCGGGGGGCTTCGGAAACTGAAGCTTTCTTT. Protein: CASSRGASETEAFF.

The J gene is TRBJ2-1, the V gene TRBV6-1, with 8 bases identical to TRBD2. Germline V lookup: CDR1 MNHNS, CDR2 SASEGT. Trimming cost V 9 bases and J 8 bases; bases outside gene matches: 12. The CDR3 spans 14 residues. The DNA of the CDR3 is TGTGCCAGTGTTCTAGCGGGTATAGGGGATGAGCAGTTCTTC. Translated: CASVLAGIGDEQFF.

This chain links TRBV5-1 with TRBJ1-4, with 7 bases that match TRBD1. This CDR3 comprises 15 residues. Germline CDR1 is SGHRS and CDR2 is YFSETQ. J lost 1 base, V lost 2 bases, and 2 bases had no gene match. The CDR3 reads CASSFNRGTNEKLFF. The CDR3 DNA reads as TGCGCCAGCAGCTTTAACAGGGGAACTAATGAAAAACTGTTTTTT.

The V gene is TRBV28, the J gene TRBJ1-2; D perhaps matches TRBD1 (5 bases). With 5 bases removed from V and 5 bases from J, the gap between germline ends came to 9 bases. CDR1 and CDR2 from the germline V gene are MDHEN and SYDVKM. CDR3 length: 12 residues. CDR3: CASSQRQYGYTF. CDR3 DNA sequence: TGTGCCAGCAGTCAGCGACAGTATGGCTACACCTTC.

The rearrangement links TRBV7-6 to TRBJ2-2; TRBD1 matches 7 bases. The CDR3 length is 16 residues. Germline trimming cut 5 bases from V and 5 bases from J; bases unmatched to any gene: 11. Germline CDR1 SGHVS, CDR2 FNYEAQ. The CDR3 protein is CASSPLGQPVTGELFF. For the CDR3, the DNA is TGTGCCAGCAGCCCATTGGGACAGCCAGTAACCGGGGAGCTGTTTTTT. The full variable domain, its missing parts supplied by reference TRBV7-6 and TRBJ2-2, is GAGVSQSPRYKVTKRGQDVALRCDPISGHVSLYWYRQALGQGPEFLTYFNYEAQQDKSGLPNDRFSAERPEGSISTLTIQRTEQRDSAMYRCASSPLGQPVTGELFFGEGSRLTVL.

The chain has TRBV28 and TRBJ2-3; D is unresolved. The CDR3 contains 13 residues. Germline values: CDR1 MDHEN, CDR2 SYDVKM. Trimming took 1 base from V and 4 from J, leaving 6 bases between them. The CDR3 loop reads CASSLSLSDTQYF. The CDR3 nucleotides read TGTGCCAGCAGTTTATCCCTCTCAGATACGCAGTATTTT.

This clone was observed once. The rearrangement links TRBV6-5 to TRBJ2-7, with D perhaps matching TRBD2 (6 bases). V was trimmed by 3 bases and J by 7 bases, leaving 13 bases between them. The CDR3 runs to 13 residues. Germline CDR1 and CDR2: MNHEY and SVGAGI. CDR3 protein: CASSYGGSGEQYF. CDR3 in DNA: TGTGCCAGCAGTTATGGAGGGTCGGGGGAGCAGTACTTC.

In the case of this clone: A read error may produce the germline difference seen at one junction end. Other DNA sequences in the same sample also yield this CDR3. The chain combines TRBV2 with TRBJ2-4; possibly TRBD1 for D (7 bases). The CDR3 has 13 residues. Germline assignment: CDR1 SNHLY and CDR2 FYNNEI. The CDR3 here is CASGGTEKNIQYF. The CDR3 DNA follows: TGTGCCAGCGGGGGGACAGAAAAAAACATTCAGTACTTT. Variable domain in full (rest from reference TRBV2 and TRBJ2-4): EPEVTQTPSHQVTQMGQEVILRCVPISNHLYFYWYRQILGQKVEFLVSFYNNEISEKSEIFDDQFSVERPDGSNFTLKIRSTKLEDSAMYFCASGGTEKNIQYFGAGTRLSVL.

This chain uses TRBV5-6 with TRBJ2-1, with TRBD2 matching over 8 bases. The CDR3 length is 15 residues. Germline loops: CDR1 SGHDT, CDR2 YYEEEE. The V gene end was trimmed by 1 base and the J gene end by 7 bases; junction bases not matched to a gene: 7. The DNA of the CDR3 is TGTGCCAGCAGCTTGCGGCTAGCGGGTGGTAATGAGCAGTTCTTC. Translated: CASSLRLAGGNEQFF.

V is TRBV6-5 and J is TRBJ2-3, with TRBD2 matching 7 bases. CDR3 length: 13 residues. V shed 10 bases, J shed 0 bases, and the junction held 4 bases outside the gene matches. In germline, CDR1 is MNHEY, CDR2 SVGAGI. The CDR3: CATYSGSTDTQYF. CDR3 DNA: TGTGCCACTTATAGCGGGAGCACAGATACGCAGTATTTT.

This clone was observed once. V gene TRBV18 combines with J gene TRBJ1-2; D not resolved. CDR3 length equals 14 residues. Germline CDR1 and CDR2: KGHSH and LQKENI. The V end lost 0 bases, the J end lost 5 bases, and 10 bases lay between the germline ends. The CDR3 protein is CASSPPTWPYGYTF. Written as DNA, the CDR3 is TGTGCCAGCTCACCACCGACATGGCCATATGGCTACACCTTC.

This chain joins TRBV6-5 and TRBJ2-2; no clear D gene. This CDR3 contains 15 residues. Germline V gives CDR1 MNHEY, CDR2 SVGAGI. V was trimmed by 0 bases and J by 3 bases, leaving 8 bases between them. The CDR3 loop is CASSYSLDHTGELFF. In DNA, the CDR3 is TGTGCCAGCAGTTACTCGCTAGATCACACCGGGGAGCTGTTTTTT.

There are a few counts of this clone. The chain uses TRBV4-1 and TRBJ1-4; no reliable D call. The CDR3 length is 16 residues. V was shortened by 4 bases and J by 0 bases, with 12 bases between the two germline ends. Germline V gene sequence: CDR1 MGHRA, CDR2 YSYEKL. CDR3 DNA sequence: TGCGCCAGCAGCCTTGAGCCACCCTCAACTAATGAAAAACTGTTTTTT. Protein sequence: CASSLEPPSTNEKLFF.

The rearrangement joins TRBV7-3 to TRBJ2-2; D unresolved. Looked up from germline, CDR1 is SGHTA and CDR2 is FQGTGA. The CDR3 runs 12 residues. Deletions cut 3 bases from V and 3 bases from J, with 2 bases between. Here the CDR3 DNA reads TGTGCCAGCAGCTTCTACACCGGGGAGCTGTTTTTT. Protein sequence: CASSFYTGELFF.